Listed below are T cell receptor beta chains from one sample, sequenced in a study of T-cell reconstitution after alpha-beta-depleted transplantation in children. TCRdb processed the PCR reads anew with MiXCR; each CDR3 protein has one entry. The sample consists of around 370,000 distinct CDR3 sequences, 10% of them appearing once. The source was PBMCs from the stem cell graft donor, collected from the stem cell graft. These receptors all stem from a human donor who donated a stem cell graft to a child with acute lymphoblastic leukemia. CDR3s include the opening cysteine and the closing phenylalanine or tryptophan. The D gene is left open where the match is weak. Size is stated for part of the rows, as once, few or many counts, or as a class when the clone is expanded.

abundance: -
j_gene: TRBJ2-1
d_gene: -
v_gene: TRBV20-1
CDR3nt: TGCAGTGCCTCTTTAACTGGTAATGAGCAGTTCTTC
CDR3aa: CSASLTGNEQFF

abundance: many
j_gene: TRBJ2-6
d_gene: TRBD1
v_gene: TRBV28
CDR3nt: TGTGCCAGCAGTGCGACAGGGATCTCTGGGGCCAACGTCCTGACTTTC
CDR3aa: CASSATGISGANVLTF

abundance: -
j_gene: TRBJ1-2
d_gene: TRBD1
v_gene: TRBV7-9
CDR3nt: TGTGCCAGCAGCCCGAGGACAGGGCCGGGCTACACCTTC
CDR3aa: CASSPRTGPGYTF

abundance: -
j_gene: TRBJ2-1
d_gene: -
v_gene: TRBV7-9
CDR3nt: TGTGCCAGCAGCTTAATACGCTCCTACAATGAGCAGTTCTTC
CDR3aa: CASSLIRSYNEQFF

abundance: -
j_gene: TRBJ2-2
d_gene: TRBD2
v_gene: TRBV11-2
CDR3nt: TGTGCCAGCAGCTTAGCCACGGGAGGTCAGACCGGGGAGCTGTTTTTT
CDR3aa: CASSLATGGQTGELFF

abundance: -
j_gene: TRBJ1-1
d_gene: TRBD1
v_gene: TRBV29-1
CDR3nt: TGCAGCGTTGGGACAGGGGGCAGGGGCGGTGAAGCTTTCTTT
CDR3aa: CSVGTGGRGGEAFF

abundance: few
j_gene: TRBJ2-3
d_gene: -
v_gene: TRBV12-3/TRBV12-4
CDR3nt: TGTGCCAGCAGTGGATCCGGTCCAGATACGCAGTATTTT
CDR3aa: CASSGSGPDTQYF

abundance: -
j_gene: TRBJ1-4
d_gene: -
v_gene: TRBV12-3/TRBV12-4
CDR3nt: TGTGCCGCCGGCCCGGGAATTAATGAAAAACTGTTTTTT
CDR3aa: CAAGPGINEKLFF

abundance: many
j_gene: TRBJ1-3
d_gene: -
v_gene: TRBV7-2
CDR3nt: TGTGCCAGCAGCTTAGACGTGGTGGGTTCCGGAAACACCATATATTTT
CDR3aa: CASSLDVVGSGNTIYF

abundance: few
j_gene: TRBJ2-7
d_gene: -
v_gene: TRBV7-3
CDR3nt: TGTGCCAGCAGCCTCAACCTCAGGGAGCAGTACTTC
CDR3aa: CASSLNLREQYF

abundance: once
j_gene: TRBJ1-2
d_gene: -
v_gene: TRBV4-2
CDR3nt: TGTGCCAGCGGCCAAGATTACTCGGGTCAGGGTGCCGGTGGCTACACCTTC
CDR3aa: CASGQDYSGQGAGGYTF

abundance: -
j_gene: TRBJ1-1
d_gene: -
v_gene: TRBV12-3/TRBV12-4
CDR3nt: TGTGCCAGCAGTTTTTCGCACGACGTCGGTGAAGCTTTCTTT
CDR3aa: CASSFSHDVGEAFF

abundance: -
j_gene: TRBJ2-7
d_gene: -
v_gene: TRBV5-6
CDR3nt: TGTGCCAGCAGCTTGGTGCATAGACCCTACAACGAGCAGTACTTC
CDR3aa: CASSLVHRPYNEQYF

abundance: few
j_gene: TRBJ2-1
d_gene: TRBD2
v_gene: TRBV27
CDR3nt: TGTGCCAGCAGTCCGGGACTAGCGGGTATTATATATGAGCAGTTCTTC
CDR3aa: CASSPGLAGIIYEQFF

abundance: few
j_gene: TRBJ2-5
d_gene: TRBD2
v_gene: TRBV10-3
CDR3nt: TGTGCCATCGGGGTGACTAGCGGTATCCAAGAGACCCAGTACTTC
CDR3aa: CAIGVTSGIQETQYF

abundance: -
j_gene: TRBJ2-7
d_gene: -
v_gene: TRBV3-1
CDR3nt: TGTGCCAGCAGCACACGGGACACCTACGAGCAGTACTTC
CDR3aa: CASSTRDTYEQYF

abundance: -
j_gene: TRBJ2-3
d_gene: TRBD1
v_gene: TRBV6-1
CDR3nt: TGTGCCAGCAGTGAAGCAAACAGGGGCGGAACAGATACGCAGTATTTT
CDR3aa: CASSEANRGGTDTQYF

abundance: few
j_gene: TRBJ2-3
d_gene: -
v_gene: TRBV20-1
CDR3nt: TGCAGTGCCGCAACAGATACGCAGTATTTT
CDR3aa: CSAATDTQYF

abundance: few
j_gene: TRBJ2-1
d_gene: TRBD2
v_gene: TRBV20-1
CDR3nt: TGCAGTGCTAGAGTGATAAGCGGGAGTACATACAATGAGCAGTTCTTC
CDR3aa: CSARVISGSTYNEQFF

abundance: many
j_gene: TRBJ2-3
d_gene: -
v_gene: TRBV7-2
CDR3nt: TGTGCCAGCAGCCTCGGCCGGGGCTCAGATACGCAGTATTTT
CDR3aa: CASSLGRGSDTQYF

abundance: few
j_gene: TRBJ2-7
d_gene: -
v_gene: TRBV7-2
CDR3nt: TGTGCCAGCAGCCGCCCACTGGCGGAGGCTAAGTACGAGCAGTACTTC
CDR3aa: CASSRPLAEAKYEQYF

abundance: few
j_gene: TRBJ2-2
d_gene: TRBD2
v_gene: TRBV5-1
CDR3nt: TGCGCCAGCAGCCCAGCGGGAGTTACCGGGGAGCTGTTTTTT
CDR3aa: CASSPAGVTGELFF

abundance: -
j_gene: TRBJ1-6
d_gene: -
v_gene: TRBV28
CDR3nt: TGTGCCAGCAGTGTCCAGTATAATTCACCCCTCCACTTT
CDR3aa: CASSVQYNSPLHF

abundance: -
j_gene: TRBJ1-1
d_gene: -
v_gene: TRBV7-2
CDR3nt: TGTGCCAGCAGCTTAGCCCGGACAGCTATGAACACTGAAGCTTTCTTT
CDR3aa: CASSLARTAMNTEAFF

abundance: few
j_gene: TRBJ1-4
d_gene: TRBD1
v_gene: TRBV12-3/TRBV12-4
CDR3nt: TGTGCCAGCAGTTTAGAGCGGACAGGGCTTTTGGCAACTAATGAAAAACTGTTTTTT
CDR3aa: CASSLERTGLLATNEKLFF

abundance: few
j_gene: TRBJ2-3
d_gene: -
v_gene: TRBV15
CDR3nt: TGTGCCACCAGGAACGGAGGGCCCACAGATACGCAGTATTTT
CDR3aa: CATRNGGPTDTQYF

abundance: few
j_gene: TRBJ2-3
d_gene: -
v_gene: TRBV3-1
CDR3nt: TGTGCCAGCAGCCAAGCTGGACAGACCACAGATACGCAGTATTTT
CDR3aa: CASSQAGQTTDTQYF

abundance: few
j_gene: TRBJ2-7
d_gene: -
v_gene: TRBV4-1
CDR3nt: TGCGCCAGCAGTAAAGTTCCGGGACGAGAAGGGACGGCGTACTTC
CDR3aa: CASSKVPGREGTAYF

abundance: many
j_gene: TRBJ2-7
d_gene: TRBD2
v_gene: TRBV7-9
CDR3nt: TGTGCCAGCAGCCCTTTAGCGGGAGTATCTTCCTACGAGCAGTACTTC
CDR3aa: CASSPLAGVSSYEQYF

abundance: few
j_gene: TRBJ2-3
d_gene: -
v_gene: TRBV20-1
CDR3nt: TGCAGTGCTAGAGCCACAACAACCGGGACCACCCTGGGAGATACGCAGTATTTT
CDR3aa: CSARATTTGTTLGDTQYF

abundance: few
j_gene: TRBJ2-2
d_gene: TRBD1
v_gene: TRBV7-2
CDR3nt: TGTGCCAGCAGCTTAGATTCAGGGGGCCCCGGGGAGCTGTTTTTT
CDR3aa: CASSLDSGGPGELFF